This TCR beta chain was sequenced in a study of cytomegalovirus exposure and HLA in healthy donors. At the level of the study: A subsequent analysis stated that the 120 validation repertoires were run on the same platform as the roughly 670 first-cohort repertoires.

Notes on this clone: Its antigen is not known.

Study results and limitations: Overall, approximately 150 TCR beta chains were annotated as cytomegalovirus-associated.

Profiling relied on immunoSEQ multiplex PCR, and the TCRdb table lists in-frame clones only, not all of them. This table holds 150,000 to 200,000 clones, roughly 89% found once. This sequence was found in a woman aged 18-29 years in good health and CMV-seropositive. Sequenced: PBMCs.

In DNA, the CDR3 is TGTGCCAGCAGTGGCGTGACAGGGGGCTACCAGCCCCAGCATTTT. It specifies CASSGVTGGYQPQHF. The chain has TRBV6-1 and TRBJ1-5; 10 positions agree with TRBD1. V shed 4 bases, J shed 7 bases, and the junction held 7 bases outside the gene matches. This CDR3 spans 15 amino acids. Germline V lookup: CDR1 MNHNS, CDR2 SASEGT.